This T cell receptor (beta chain) is drawn from a study of cytomegalovirus exposure and HLA in healthy donors (dated by TCRdb to about 2017). As for the study more broadly: In an earlier analysis of 587 of the donors, roughly 300 Gb of sequence data and 120 million or so unique TCR beta sequences from about 179 million T cells were reported. Of the approximately 400 genotyped donors, approximately 83% fell in the genetic ancestry cluster associated with self-reported Caucasian donors. Approximately 330 gigabases of sequencing data and around 85 million unique TCR sequences made up an early release that covered approximately 700 HLA-typed donors. In addition to the first cohort of 650 to 800 subjects, a separate validation cohort of 100 to 150 different subjects was used. To decide whether each TCR beta V gene segment behaved as functional or pseudogenic, an earlier analysis of several hundred of the donors relied on high-throughput TCR beta sequencing. In a later genetic analysis, genome-wide SNP genotypes for about 55% of the roughly 700 donors were used, and that subset was treated as a discovery cohort. Donor age, sex, ethnicity and CMV serostatus were compiled alongside the repertoire data. On average, roughly 200,000 unique TCR beta nucleotide sequences were sequenced per donor among roughly 430 genotyped donors of the cohort, with roughly a sixth of those sequences being non-productive. The study aimed to test whether signatures of past pathogen exposure could be identified by cataloging public T cell receptors. The study profiled the T cell repertoires of around 700 subjects by immunosequencing and related them to cytomegalovirus serostatus. To study patterns of TCR occurrence, a later analysis re-analyzed previously published TCR beta repertoires from around 660 donors and added high-resolution HLA genotyping. Typing coverage varied by locus: roughly 629-640 donors for A, B, C, DRB1 and DQB1; approximately 500 for DQA1; around 610 for DPA1; about 450 for DPB1. Rather than drawing on any new phenotypic data, the later analysis identified candidate immune exposures from TCR beta sequences and the way those sequences occurred across donors. All discovery cohort repertoires had been generated on a single sequencing platform. The study combined high-throughput TCR immunosequencing, statistical association of individual TCRs with disease status, and machine learning to predict cytomegalovirus infection status. Both class I and class II loci were covered by HLA typing, at four-digit resolution. Four or five DR-DQ haplotypes were treated as single units for association and clustering because of strong linkage in the cohort. Overall study results and their limits: Specific HLA alleles were associated with 15,000 to 20,000 TCR beta sequences at a false discovery rate of 0.05 in a later analysis. In a later analysis, HLA-associated TCR beta chains showed more clonal expansion and lower generation probabilities than non-associated chains that were equally common. Broadly in line with IMGT annotations, most TCR beta V segments showed up in productive rearrangements about 90% or about 30% of the time in an earlier analysis of approximately 600 of the donors. According to a later genetic analysis, donors in an Asian-associated ancestry cluster had fewer N-insertions in productive TCRs than the roughly 660-donor mean. Most TCR sequences were observed very rarely across donors, whereas some public TCRs were present in many individuals. A cluster of highly shared sequence variants was judged likely to represent a technical artifact of the sequencing pipeline. The cohort was sequenced for TCR beta chains only, and without alpha or paired-chain data the features that could be detected were limited. The authors suggested that the approach could potentially be extended to other disease states and immunological phenotypes. In vitro tests confirmed that a few of the cytomegalovirus-associated TCR beta chains recognize cytomegalovirus antigens. Roughly uniform sequencing depth across donors was assumed in presence/absence analyses, although this assumption may not hold. The study gave a list of 150 to 200 TCR beta chains associated with cytomegalovirus. Because some donors lacked HLA typing at each locus, the association tests relied only on the typed subset. In a later analysis, the rate of TCR association differed among HLA loci, with DRB1 alleles having the most associated TCRs and HLA-C alleles having the fewest. For the cohort, immune exposure information was limited to CMV serostatus. A further reported finding was that TCR beta sequences accurately predicted the HLA-A and HLA-B alleles for most subjects in the first cohort. A later analysis found that most CMV-associated TCR beta chains appeared HLA-restricted, with HLA associations seemingly driven largely by CMV exposure. The earlier analysis of approximately 590 of the donors excluded 15 to 20 rarely observed V segments, including chromosome 9 orphons, because counts were too low. The classifier was reported to diagnose cytomegalovirus status with high specificity and sensitivity in both the original cohort and the validation cohort. A later genetic analysis associated a missense DCLRE1C variant with V-gene and J-gene trimming of TCR beta chains, and an independent cohort replicated the association. Some IMGT-functional V segments, including TRBV6-2 and TRBV6-3, could not be distinguished by the 87-base-pair reads and were therefore excluded. Strong co-occurrence of HLA alleles, especially DR and DQ, made assigning TCR associations to individual alleles difficult. Linkage disequilibrium might explain the correlated functional status among segregating V segments, but an unknown experimental factor could not be ruled out. Several of the top co-occurrence clusters appeared to be linked to parvovirus B19, influenza, CMV and Epstein-Barr virus, according to a later analysis.

Based on the germline V gene (reference sequence), the CDR1 and CDR2 sequences are MNHEY and SMNVEV. The CDR3 sequence holds 18 residues, the cysteine and phenylalanine included. Left in the record is the CDR3 DNA by itself, 54 bases read in frame from the first base. V trim: 0 bases; J trim: 2 bases; unmatched bases: 10. Regarding this clone: Its antigen specificity is not known. Base-call qualities are not available, and no considerably larger clone is one nucleotide away.

The receptor library was made with the immunoSEQ multiplex PCR assay. A mixture of 60 forward primers for TCR Vbeta segments and 13 reverse primers for TCR Jbeta segments was used in the multiplex PCR. A multiplex PCR assay on genomic DNA amplified the CDR3 region of rearranged TCR beta genes. The amplified TCR beta libraries were sequenced on the Illumina HiSeq System as 87-base-pair reads. As for how the authors treated the data: Across the 666 repertoires, a later analysis counted tens of millions of unique TCR beta chains, around 10 million of which were shared by at least two donors. Raw reads were error-corrected and collapsed into unique sequences with a nearest-neighbor algorithm that merged closely related sequences to remove PCR and sequencing errors. CDR3 sequences were aligned to IMGT reference sequences to assign V, D and J gene segments. For a sequence to be retained, a match of at least six nucleotides was required to both a V gene segment and a J gene segment. A rearrangement was called productive if the CDR3 had no stop codons and remained in frame with V and J, and every other rearrangement was called non-productive. CDR3 was defined according to IMGT convention as the region running from the second conserved V-encoded cysteine to the conserved J-encoded phenylalanine. The earlier analysis of 450 to 750 of the donors excluded any sequence lacking an unambiguous match to a single V gene segment. An earlier analysis of 550 to 650 of the donors classified V segments as functional when productive rearrangements were above 56.7% and as segregating when the standard deviation between donors was above 5%. A statistical classification framework was built to diagnose cytomegalovirus status from the catalog of TCR beta chain sequences. V and J gene assignment, in a later analysis, came from comparing TCR nucleotide sequences with IMGT/GENE-DB human TR gene sequences. In a later analysis, CDR3 sequences and most-parsimonious VDJ recombination scenarios were assigned using the TCRdist pipeline. In a later analysis, each TCR beta chain was defined by its CDR3 amino acid sequence together with its V-gene family, and reads without a unique V-gene family were excluded. In a later analysis, 450 to 600 highly shared, low-generation-probability nucleotide sequences were removed to address suspected cross-contamination and a sequencing artifact. For each public chain, a later analysis derived a clonal expansion index from normalized ranks of inferred template counts within each repertoire. A later analysis computed generation probabilities with a VDJ recombination model fitted to out-of-frame rearrangements, and checked the results against IGoR. A later analysis scored TCR-TCR, TCR-HLA and TCR-CMV co-occurrence with hypergeometric tests, applying a repertoire-size bias correction to TCR pairs. A later analysis estimated false discovery rates by permuting HLA or CMV assignments 20 times. In a later analysis, co-occurring TCRs were grouped using DBSCAN, and TCRdist sequence similarity was added for clustering within HLA-allele-positive subsets. Repertoires with fewer than 30,000 or more than 120,000 public chains were left out of co-occurrence clustering, as were about 5 repertoires with anomalous nucleotide sharing. What TCRdb holds here is the immuneACCESS table cut down to in-frame rearrangements. Part of the clones is not present; checked against another copy, under half of the missing clones reflect an unresolved V gene, and the others are unexplained. The V and J calls and clone size are taken from that table; D and trimming were inferred from the DNA. The table for this sample lists 150,000 to 200,000 clones; over 75% of them were counted only once. Roughly 0.23% of the sample goes to the ten largest clones.

The cohort consisted of 600 to 700 healthy bone marrow donors. At the time of sampling, all cohort members were nominally healthy, though unrecorded immune exposures were likely present. The donor was CMV seronegative and was included in the group of several hundred seronegative cohort members. A peripheral blood sample was collected from each donor, and TCR beta sequencing was performed on peripheral blood mononuclear cells. Genomic DNA was extracted from the blood cell samples with the Qiagen DNeasy Blood Extraction Kit. The clonotype comes from a girl less than two years old in good health and CMV-seronegative. The sequenced material came from PBMCs. This chain joins TRBV27 to TRBJ2-1; 7 central nucleotides agree with TRBD2. The DNA sequence is as follows: TGTGCCAGCAGTTTATCCCTTACTAGCGATGCCCCCTACAATGAGCAGTTCTTC. It translates to CASSLSLTSDAPYNEQFF.